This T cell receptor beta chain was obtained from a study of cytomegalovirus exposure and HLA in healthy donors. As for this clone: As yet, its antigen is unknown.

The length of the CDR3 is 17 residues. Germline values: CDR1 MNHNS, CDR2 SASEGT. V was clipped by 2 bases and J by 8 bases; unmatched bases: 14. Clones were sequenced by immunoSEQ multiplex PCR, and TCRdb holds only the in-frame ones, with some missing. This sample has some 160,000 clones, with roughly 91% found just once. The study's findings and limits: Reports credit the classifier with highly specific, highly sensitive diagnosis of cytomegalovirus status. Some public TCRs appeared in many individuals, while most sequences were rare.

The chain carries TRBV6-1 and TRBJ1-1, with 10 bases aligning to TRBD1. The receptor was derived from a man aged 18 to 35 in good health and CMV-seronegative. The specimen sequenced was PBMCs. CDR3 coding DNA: TGTGCCAGCAGTGAATCCCCCGGGACAGGGGCTCAGGACGAAGCTTTCTTT. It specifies CASSESPGTGAQDEAFF.